This entry is about one T cell receptor (beta chain). No antigen is known for it. The entry originates in a study of T cell responses to AZD1222 COVID-19 vaccine. For the study at large: Pooled in the analysis were second doses at about 4 or about 12 weeks.

Sequenced by immunoSEQ multiplex PCR; TCRdb stores in-frame clones only, minus some. Here the sample spans 120,000 or so clones, roughly nine tenths being singletons. Findings and caveats of the study: Regions 160-218 and 743-854 held dominance among vaccine-associated CD4 TCRs, which spanned spike. Repertoires were collected only later (after the peak T cell response had occurred). White British donors predominated, females outnumbered males, and clonal diversity was possibly underestimated.

Germline CDR1 SGHRS, CDR2 YFSETQ. The CDR3 contains 15 residues. V was cut by 4 bases and J by 2 bases, with 13 bases left in between. Specimen: peripheral blood, collected on day 0 of AZD1222 vaccination. The J gene is TRBJ1-3, the V gene TRBV5-1; D gene ambiguous. The sequence derives from an adult in good health. The CDR3 region is CASSPHGNPGNTIYF. The CDR3 DNA sequence: TGCGCCAGCAGCCCCCACGGGAATCCTGGAAACACCATATATTTT.